This T cell receptor (beta chain) was documented in a study of metastatic and nonmetastatic thyroid tumors. The overall study: Peripheral blood and tumor or nodule samples from malignant and benign thyroid patients were compared. Findings and limits, study-wide: TCR beta diversity was reportedly significantly higher in malignant thyroid tumors than benign nodules, in blood and tumor.

Original processing notes: Variation in CDR3 across clinicopathological groups served as the basis for constructing a distant-metastasis classifier in papillary thyroid cancer. TCRdb reprocessed the PCR reads using MiXCR. TCRdb, not the original authors, processed these V and J calls. The sample yields roughly 1,900 clones, under 13% seen once. This clone was counted a few times. The antigen remains undetermined. Each patient came to thyroid surgery without any prior treatment (of any kind). Germline V gives CDR1 LGHNT, CDR2 FRNRAP. With V trimmed by 0 bases and J by 6 bases, 9 bases remained unmatched. There are 18 residues in the CDR3.

The chain has TRBV12-5 and TRBJ2-2; the match to TRBD2 covers 11 bases. This clonotype was obtained from a female donor with papillary thyroid cancer or a benign thyroid nodule (not recorded which). Some clones in this sample may be carry-over from other donors' samples. Material: tumor tissue. For the CDR3, the DNA is TGTGCTAGTGGTTTGGTACGGGGTAGCGGGAGGGCCTCCGGGGAGCTGTTTTTT. Encoded protein: CASGLVRGSGRASGELFF.